This TCR beta chain emerged from a study of PD-L1 blockade in urothelial cancer. Overall study: Bladder-origin urothelial cancer in males covered about 85% of the roughly 29 patients. Samples came from 3 weeks, at the second dose, and 6 weeks into treatment.

Some clones are missing from TCRdb's copy, which holds only in-frame ones; the method was immunoSEQ multiplex PCR. The sample consists of 65,000 to 85,000 clones, roughly 90% of them appearing once. This CDR3 has 18 residues. Between the trimmed V and J ends, which lost 5 bases and 1 base, there was a span of 20 bases. CDR1 is SEHNR, CDR2 FQNEAQ, per germline (reference sequence). Time point here: peripheral blood 6 weeks after treatment start. Patients had urothelial carcinoma that was locally advanced or metastatic. Anywhere from 1 to 8 samples came from each patient, spanning pretreatment and on-treatment.

The genes are TRBV7-9 and TRBJ2-2, with TRBD1 as a possible D gene (6 bases). The specimen comprised PBMCs, sampled around atezolizumab (anti-PD-L1) treatment. The TCR comes from a woman aged 80 or over with urothelial cancer. The CDR3 loop reads CASSPRIGTTKNTGELFF. In DNA form, the CDR3 reads TGTGCCAGCAGCCCGCGAATCGGGACAACGAAGAACACCGGGGAGCTGTTTTTT.